The TCR beta chain under discussion was sequenced for a study of CD8 T cells in Susac syndrome. Sequencing targeted TCR beta in T cells from blood (CD8+ and CD4+). This clonotype appeared a few times. Trimming removed 6 bases from V and 4 bases from J; junction bases left unmatched: 5. Per the germline V gene, CDR1 is LGHNA and CDR2 is YNFKEQ. The CDR3 spans 14 residues. Roughly 0.45 to 1 ug RNA was reverse transcribed with random hexamers. Using its own MiXCR run on the immunoSEQ multiplex PCR reads, TCRdb lists one record per CDR3 protein. Of 350,000 to 550,000 distinct CDR3 sequences listed, 75% to 90% are singletons.

The rearrangement uses TRBV4-2 and TRBJ2-3; 9 bases are a match to TRBD1. Sample: CD8+ T cells from PBMCs. The TCR was taken from a human donor with multiple sclerosis. As DNA, the CDR3 is TGTGCCAGCAGACCGGGACAGGGCGCAGATACGCAGTATTTT. Translation gives CASRPGQGADTQYF.